This T cell receptor (beta chain) was identified during a study of T cells in Graves' hyperthyroidism and ophthalmopathy. The study, taken as a whole, reports: Most thyroid-expanded clonotypes above 0.001 were also found in blood.

Clinical symptoms, serum thyroxine and TRAb, thyroid ultrasound and orbital computed tomography were used for the diagnoses. Using RNA transcripts as the source, TCR beta CDR3 regions were amplified. The HTBI primer set drove a first-round RT-PCR of the TCR CDR3. TCRdb re-called the multiplex PCR reads through MiXCR, storing one row per CDR3 protein. The data show hundreds of thousands of distinct CDR3 sequences, over 15% seen once. This clonotype was seen many times. Its antigen is currently unknown. The ends were cut back, 7 bases at V and 0 bases at J, with 4 bases in the middle. This CDR3 has 11 residues.

The specimen was blood. The TCR comes from a woman aged 18-35 years with Graves' hyperthyroidism. The chain carries TRBV12-3 or TRBV12-4 and TRBJ2-7, with D unresolved. CDR3 DNA: TGTGCCAGCACCGACTCCTACGAGCAGTACTTC. Its translation: CASTDSYEQYF.